The 9 T cell receptor beta chains below come from one sample, sequenced in a study of cytomegalovirus exposure and HLA in healthy donors. The PCR ran on 60 Vbeta and 13 Jbeta primers. Repertoires were generated with immunoSEQ multiplex PCR, while TCRdb's copy carries only in-frame clones and drops some. The data contain about 81,000 clones, 77% of them singletons. The sequenced sample consisted of PBMCs. Every receptor here comes from a man aged 50 to 60 in good health and CMV-seropositive.

This clone was detected only once. The same CDR3 also results from other DNA sequences found in this sample. This chain joins TRBV7-9 and TRBJ1-1; no firm D call. Germline loops: CDR1 SEHNR, CDR2 FQNEAQ (reference sequence). The ends were cut back, 1 base at V and 1 base at J, with 4 bases in the middle. The CDR3 contains 13 residues. The CDR3 DNA is TGTGCCAGCAGCTTAGGACAGAACACTGAAGCTTTCTTT. Translation gives CASSLGQNTEAFF.

The chain is built from TRBV6-5 and TRBJ2-1; TRBD2 agrees at 13 bases. CDR3 length: 15 residues. Germline V gene data show CDR1 as MNHEY and CDR2 as SVGAGI. V shed 2 bases and J 5 bases; nucleotides not matched to a gene: 0. The CDR3 sequence: CASSYGTSGNNEQFF. The CDR3 DNA sequence: TGTGCCAGCAGTTACGGGACTAGCGGGAACAATGAGCAGTTCTTC.

The chain has TRBV25-1 and TRBJ2-2; 7 bases line up with TRBD2. The germline V gene has CDR1 MGHDK and CDR2 SYGVNS. Trimming at V came to 3 bases and at J to 2 bases, leaving 12 bases not matched to a gene. The CDR3 loop spans 18 amino acids. The CDR3 protein is CASSDFSSGRYNTGELFF. CDR3 in DNA: TGTGCCAGCAGTGATTTTTCTAGCGGCCGATATAACACCGGGGAGCTGTTTTTT.

The rearrangement joins TRBV9 to TRBJ1-1; D is unclear. Per the germline V gene, CDR1 is SGDLS and CDR2 is YYNGEE. Trimming left V 2 bases short and J 7 bases short, with 9 bases between. This CDR3 region has 12 residues. The CDR3 sequence: CASSVSAGEAFF. The CDR3 coding sequence is TGTGCCAGCAGCGTCTCGGCGGGTGAAGCTTTCTTT. Looking up the rest from reference TRBV9 and TRBJ1-1 gives the full variable domain: DSGVTQTPKHLITATGQRVTLRCSPRSGDLSVYWYQQSLDQGLQFLIQYYNGEERAKGNILERFSAQQFPDLHSELNLSSLELGDSALYFCASSVSAGEAFFGQGTRLTVV.

The genes are TRBV5-5 and TRBJ2-7, with a weak D call TRBD2 (6 bases). Germline loops: CDR1 SGHKS, CDR2 YYEKEE (reference sequence). V lost 0 bases to trimming and J lost 0 bases, with 22 bases between them. The CDR3 is made up of 19 amino acids. The CDR3 region has the DNA TGTGCCAGCAGCTTGGAAATGCGGGGCCGATTGTCTCCCTCCTACGAGCAGTACTTC. This encodes CASSLEMRGRLSPSYEQYF.

This chain links TRBV6-6 with TRBJ2-3; 9 bases fit TRBD1. The CDR3 runs 13 residues. J was trimmed by 7 bases and V by 7 bases; bases with no gene match: 6. Per the germline V gene, CDR1 is MNHNY and CDR2 is SVGAGI (reference sequence). This CDR3 reads CASNRQGVYTQYF. In DNA form, the CDR3 reads TGTGCCAGCAATCGACAGGGGGTTTATACGCAGTATTTT.

The V call is TRBV7-9, the J call TRBJ1-3; 9 bases align to TRBD1. V gave up 1 base and J gave up 2 bases; unmatched junction bases: 9. This CDR3 contains 18 residues. Germline V gives CDR1 SEHNR, CDR2 FQNEAQ (reference sequence). CDR3 sequence (DNA): TGTGCCAGCAGCTTAGAGGGGACAGGGTATCAGGCTGGAAACACCATATATTTT. Translating it yields CASSLEGTGYQAGNTIYF.

J is TRBJ2-5 and V is TRBV6-5, with 7 bases aligning to TRBD1. Trimming removed 8 bases from V and 3 bases from J; junction bases left unmatched: 9. CDR3 size: 14 residues. Germline V CDR1 and CDR2: MNHEY, SVGAGI. The CDR3 nucleotides are TGTGCCAGCGGCGGCGCTGGGACAGAAGAGACCCAGTACTTC. It codes for CASGGAGTEETQYF.

V is TRBV27 and J is TRBJ2-2, with 8 bases matching TRBD2. The CDR3 is 17 residues long. The ends lost 0 bases at V and 1 base at J; junction bases unmatched: 4. The germline CDR1 and CDR2 sequences are MNHEY and SMNVEV (reference sequence). This CDR3 is CASSLSRTSRNTGELFF. The CDR3 DNA reads TGTGCCAGCAGTTTATCGAGGACTAGCCGGAACACCGGGGAGCTGTTTTTT.